These 5 T cell receptor beta chains originate from one sample sequenced in a study of neurological immune-mediated disorders. Each CDR3 protein gets one entry after TCRdb re-called the 5' RACE reads with MiXCR. This table has about 74,000 distinct CDR3 sequences, 4% to 6% appearing once. Sequencing used PBMCs. These receptors all stem from a man between 18 and 29 years old with multiple sclerosis.

This clonotype was recorded at least ten times. The gene calls are TRBV12-3 or TRBV12-4 and TRBJ1-5; D not certain. V gave up 3 bases and J gave up 2 bases, with 5 bases separating them. This CDR3 region has 13 residues. As DNA, the CDR3 is TGTGCCAGCAGTTTTACAGGCAATCAGCCCCAGCATTTT. It translates to CASSFTGNQPQHF.

This clonotype was recorded many times. The chain couples TRBV20-1 to TRBJ2-5; D remains ambiguous. Per the germline V gene, CDR1 is DFQATT and CDR2 is SNEGSKA (reference sequence). The CDR3 is 14 residues long. Deletions cut 6 bases from V and 2 bases from J, with 16 bases between. CDR3 in amino acids: CSATVSGVQETQYF. The CDR3 DNA follows: TGCAGTGCCACCGTTTCAGGAGTTCAAGAGACCCAGTACTTC.

This clonotype was found many times. The rearrangement links TRBV5-1 to TRBJ1-1; tentatively, D is TRBD1 (5 bases). Per germline, CDR1 SGHRS and CDR2 YFSETQ. The CDR3 is made up of 16 amino acids. With 2 bases removed from V and 4 bases from J, the gap between germline ends came to 18 bases. The chain's CDR3 is CASSFTSGSGGTEAFF. In DNA form, the CDR3 reads TGCGCCAGCAGCTTCACTAGCGGGAGCGGGGGCACTGAAGCTTTCTTT.

At least ten counts were recorded for this clonotype. This chain uses TRBV20-1 with TRBJ1-2; D is uncertain. There are 13 residues in the CDR3. Germline lookup yields CDR1 DFQATT and CDR2 SNEGSKA (reference sequence). Trimming left V 0 bases short and J 8 bases short, with 13 bases between. DNA of the CDR3: TGCAGTGCTAGAGAGGCCCGGCGCTGGGGCTACACCTTC. Protein product: CSAREARRWGYTF.

This clonotype showed up many times. The chain combines TRBV7-2 with TRBJ1-2; D is unclear. The CDR3 spans 14 residues. Per germline, CDR1 SGHTA and CDR2 FQGNSA. Trimming cost V 1 base and J 0 bases, with 6 bases left between them. DNA for the CDR3: TGTGCCAGCAGCTTAGAGACATCTAACTATGGCTACACCTTC. Its protein product is CASSLETSNYGYTF.